Listed here are 15 T cell receptor beta chains from one sample, sequenced in a study of blood T cells in healthy people across ages. With a J-beta primer mix and a sample-barcoded 5' primer, a second PCR ran about 7 to 11 cycles. TCRdb re-analysed the 5' RACE reads in MiXCR, keeping a single row per CDR3 protein. Of 1.5 million or so distinct CDR3 sequences listed, around 39% are singletons. Sequenced sample: blood. These receptors were obtained from a woman aged 18-29 years in good health.

The V gene is TRBV5-1, the J gene TRBJ2-3, with 7 positions matching TRBD2. The CDR3 is made up of 16 amino acids. J lost 2 bases, V lost 3 bases, and 9 bases had no gene match. Germline lookup yields CDR1 SGHRS and CDR2 YFSETQ. CDR3 amino acids: CASSSAGGRITDTQYF. CDR3 nucleotide sequence: TGCGCCAGCAGCTCCGCCGGGGGGAGAATCACAGATACGCAGTATTTT.

This clonotype has more than one count but fewer than ten. The rearrangement joins TRBV6-1 to TRBJ1-2; 7 bases line up with TRBD1. Trimming took 7 bases from V and 4 from J; bases not matched to a gene: 9. The V gene's germline CDR1 is MNHNS and CDR2 SASEGT. The CDR3 runs to 14 residues. Written as DNA, the CDR3 is TGTGCCAGCATTCCTCCGGGACAGCTCTATGGCTACACCTTC. This codes for CASIPPGQLYGYTF.

This clonotype was recorded a few times. The V gene is TRBV7-6, the J gene TRBJ2-7; 7 bases agree with TRBD1. In germline, CDR1 is SGHVS, CDR2 FNYEAQ. The CDR3 consists of 15 residues. Trimming removed 5 bases from V and 2 bases from J; junction bases left unmatched: 9. CDR3 sequence (DNA): TGTGCCAGCAGCAACTCCCCGGGACAGACCTACGAGCAGTACTTC. As protein: CASSNSPGQTYEQYF.

This clonotype is a singleton in its sample. The rearrangement uses TRBV20-1 and TRBJ2-1, with D maybe TRBD2 (6 bases). The end of the DNA aligns better with TRBJ2-7, so the J call may be wrong. The CDR3 loop spans 18 amino acids. Per the germline V gene, CDR1 is DFQATT and CDR2 is SNEGSKA (reference sequence). Here the CDR3 DNA reads TGCAGTGCTAGGGGGGGTGGGGAGGCGGCCAGCTCCTACAATGAGCAGTACTTC. Its translation: CSARGGGEAASSYNEQYF.

This clonotype was seen at least ten times. A read error may be the cause here, since a much bigger clone is one base away. This chain connects TRBV6-4 to TRBJ2-1, with D unclear. The J call is doubtful: the DNA matches TRBJ2-7 better. Germline-derived CDR1 and CDR2 are MRHNA and SNTAGT. The CDR3 has 13 residues. CDR3 bases: TGTGCCAGCAGTGACGACAACTACAATGAGCAGTACTTC. It specifies CASSDDNYNEQYF.

The sample holds one count of this clonotype. The chain carries TRBV3-1 and TRBJ2-7; D is unclear. CDR1 is LGHDT and CDR2 is YNNKEL in the germline V gene (reference sequence). Trimming shortened V by 3 bases and J by 7 bases, and 22 bases separated the two germline ends. The CDR3 is 16 amino acids. CDR3 nucleotide sequence: TGTGCCAGCAGCCACAGGACGGCAAGCTCCTACAATGAGCAGTACTTC. Translating gives CASSHRTASSYNEQYF.

This clonotype was found a few times. The rearrangement uses TRBV25-1 and TRBJ2-7; TRBD2 is a possible D gene (6 bases). Germline V gives CDR1 MGHDK, CDR2 SYGVNS. Deletions cut 8 bases from V and 8 bases from J, with 19 bases between. The CDR3 extends over 13 amino acids. CDR3 sequence: CASGGTGSLKQYF. As DNA, the CDR3 is TGTGCCAGCGGCGGGACGGGAAGCCTAAAGCAGTACTTC.

The chain recombines TRBV6-6 with TRBJ2-3; D gene unclear. The V and J ends lost 5 bases and 4 bases respectively, with 13 bases between them. The CDR3 contains 14 residues. CDR1 and CDR2 from the germline V gene are MNHNY and SVGAGI (reference sequence). Here the CDR3 reads CASSAYLGPDTQYF. The CDR3 nucleotides read TGTGCCAGCAGTGCTTACTTAGGGCCAGATACGCAGTATTTT.

The chain couples TRBV6-5 to TRBJ1-5; D gene uncertain. CDR1 and CDR2 (germline): MNHEY, SVGAGI. The CDR3 has 15 amino acids. The ends were cut back, 0 bases at V and 5 bases at J, with 11 bases in the middle. Here the CDR3 DNA reads TGTGCCAGCAGTTACTCGAGACACGTGGATCAGCCCCAGCATTTT. Its translation: CASSYSRHVDQPQHF.

This clonotype showed up just a few times. This may stem from a read error, because a much larger clone lies one nucleotide away. This chain joins TRBV9 and TRBJ2-7, with 11 bases aligning to TRBD2. This CDR3 region has 16 residues. Germline V lookup: CDR1 SGDLS, CDR2 YYNGEE. V lost 4 bases, J lost 2 bases, and 8 bases stayed unmatched. CDR3 nucleotides: TGTGCCAGCAGCTTAAGCGCGGGACTAGCGGCCTACGAGCAGTACTTC. It codes for CASSLSAGLAAYEQYF.

The chain combines TRBV15 with TRBJ2-7, with D tentatively TRBD1 (5 bases). V was shortened by 0 bases and J by 3 bases, with 15 bases between the two germline ends. The CDR3 is made up of 16 amino acids. Germline CDR1 reads LNHNV; CDR2 reads YYDKDF (reference sequence). CDR3 coding DNA: TGTGCCACCAGCAGAGATGAGCCCAGGGTAGTCTACGAGCAGTACTTC. It codes for CATSRDEPRVVYEQYF.

The chain carries TRBV6-2 or TRBV6-3 and TRBJ1-2; 7 nucleotides line up with TRBD1. This CDR3 spans 14 amino acids. The V gene's germline CDR1 is MNHEY and CDR2 SVGEGT. V shed 6 bases, J shed 7 bases, and the junction held 11 bases outside the gene matches. The DNA of the CDR3 is TGTGCCAGCAGGATCACGGGACAGAGCTGTGGCTACACCTTC. It translates to CASRITGQSCGYTF.

V gene TRBV5-1 combines with J gene TRBJ2-1; unclear D gene. The germline V gene has CDR1 SGHRS and CDR2 YFSETQ. The CDR3 is 14 residues long. The V end was cut by 4 bases, the J end by 8 bases, with 16 bases between. The CDR3, as DNA: TGCGCCAGCAGCCCTTCGGTAGCAACCGATGAGCAGTTCTTC. This encodes CASSPSVATDEQFF.

The rearrangement joins TRBV2 to TRBJ2-4; the D is unclear. Trimming left V 11 bases short and J 7 bases short, with 12 bases between. The CDR3 covers 11 residues. Germline V lookup: CDR1 SNHLY, CDR2 FYNNEI. CDR3 DNA: TGTGCCGGCAAGACAAGGAACATTCAGTACTTC. Translated, it gives CAGKTRNIQYF.

This clonotype was recorded a few times. CDR3 nucleotides: TGTGCCAGCAGTTCGCTTACAGGGTTCAGCACAGATACGCAGTATTTT. It specifies CASSSLTGFSTDTQYF. The rearrangement uses TRBV12-3 or TRBV12-4 and TRBJ2-3; D might be TRBD1 (6 bases). The V gene lost 4 bases and the J gene lost 0 bases, with 14 bases spanning the gap. The CDR3 extends over 16 amino acids.